One and the same sample provided the 24 T cell receptor beta chains below, sequenced in a study of blood T cell repertoires in COVID-19. Profiled with immunoSEQ multiplex PCR; TCRdb holds only in-frame clones, not every one. Among a few hundred thousand clones listed, 86% were seen once. The sequenced sample was peripheral blood. The receptors here all came from a woman between 25 and 40 years old with active or convalescent COVID-19.

V usage is TRBV18 and J usage is TRBJ1-1, with D perhaps TRBD1 (5 bases). Germline CDR1 KGHSH, CDR2 LQKENI. The ends were cut back, 6 bases at V and 4 bases at J, with 12 bases in the middle. The CDR3 covers 13 residues. In DNA, the CDR3 is TGTGCCAGCTCGTCAGGGTCTGGCACTGAAGCTTTCTTT. Its translation: CASSSGSGTEAFF.

The CDR3 sequence: CASSLGGVLGELFF. The CDR3 DNA sequence: TGCGCCAGCAGCTTGGGGGGCGTCCTCGGGGAGCTGTTTTTT. The chain has TRBV5-1 and TRBJ2-2; tentative D call: TRBD1 (5 bases). Between the trimmed V and J ends, which lost 0 bases and 7 bases, there was a span of 10 bases. Germline loops: CDR1 SGHRS, CDR2 YFSETQ. The length of the CDR3 is 14 residues. The full variable domain, in which reference TRBV5-1 and TRBJ2-2 provide the parts outside the CDR3, is KAGVTQTPRYLIKTRGQQVTLSCSPISGHRSVSWYQQTPGQGLQFLFEYFSETQRNKGNFPGRFSGRQFSNSRSEMNVSTLELGDSALYLCASSLGGVLGELFFGEGSRLTVL.

In nucleotides, the CDR3 is TGTGCCAGCAGCGACCGCAGGCTTTTCGGCTACACCTTC. Protein sequence: CASSDRRLFGYTF. This rearrangement joins TRBV2 to TRBJ1-2; D remains unclear. V was cut by 6 bases and J by 8 bases, with 16 bases left in between. CDR1 and CDR2 from the germline V gene are SNHLY and FYNNEI. The CDR3 contains 13 residues.

The chain recombines TRBV11-3 with TRBJ2-1, with TRBD1 identical over 9 bases. The length of the CDR3 is 16 residues. The ends lost 3 bases at V and 3 bases at J; junction bases unmatched: 6. Germline lookup yields CDR1 SGHNT and CDR2 YENEEA. In DNA, the CDR3 is TGTGCCAGCAGCTTCCCCGGGACAGGGAACTACAATGAGCAGTTCTTC. This codes for CASSFPGTGNYNEQFF.

In its sample, this clone was seen once. This chain joins TRBV6-2 or TRBV6-3 and TRBJ2-1, with unresolved D. The CDR3 consists of 12 residues. Between the trimmed V and J ends, which lost 5 bases and 3 bases, there was a span of 5 bases. CDR1 MNHEY and CDR2 SVGEGT come from the germline V gene. CDR3 residues: CASSPHYNEQFF. DNA of the CDR3: TGTGCCAGCAGTCCCCACTACAATGAGCAGTTCTTC.

The chain uses TRBV7-9 and TRBJ2-4, with 7 bases that match TRBD1. Per germline, CDR1 SEHNR and CDR2 FQNEAQ (reference sequence). Trimming at V came to 6 bases and at J to 2 bases, leaving 13 bases not matched to a gene. The CDR3 length is 17 residues. CDR3 region: CASSDPSTGSTKNIQYF. The CDR3 nucleotides are TGTGCCAGCAGTGACCCTTCGACAGGGTCTACCAAAAACATTCAGTACTTC.

The gene calls are TRBV28 and TRBJ1-1, with TRBD1 as a possible D gene (6 bases). The V and J ends lost 6 bases and 3 bases respectively, with 14 bases between them. Germline V gene data show CDR1 as MDHEN and CDR2 as SYDVKM. The CDR3 contains 14 residues. The DNA for the CDR3 is TGTGCCAGCAGCCTACAGGGCTGGTACACTGAAGCTTTCTTT. Translated: CASSLQGWYTEAFF.

The genes are TRBV30 and TRBJ1-6, with TRBD1 matching over 7 bases. Trimming at V came to 4 bases and at J to 6 bases, leaving 3 bases not matched to a gene. CDR1 and CDR2 (germline): GTSNPN, SVGIG (reference sequence). CDR3 length: 13 amino acids. The CDR3 loop reads CAWTGTANSPLHF. The CDR3 DNA reads as TGTGCCTGGACCGGGACAGCTAATTCACCCCTCCACTTT.

Here the CDR3 DNA reads TGTGCCAGCAGTTCAGAGAGGGGGGGCGCTTTCTTT. Translated, it gives CASSSERGGAFF. The rearrangement links TRBV11-2 to TRBJ1-1, with D possibly being TRBD1 (6 bases). The germline V gene encodes CDR1 SGHAT and CDR2 FQNNGV. V lost 6 bases and J 11 bases, leaving 16 bases between the germline ends. The CDR3 is made up of 12 amino acids.

The genes are TRBV19 and TRBJ1-6, with D tentatively TRBD1 (5 bases). Trimming shortened V by 4 bases and J by 14 bases, and 15 bases separated the two germline ends. The V gene's germline CDR1 is LNHDA and CDR2 SQIVND (reference sequence). The length of the CDR3 is 13 residues. In DNA, the CDR3 is TGTGCCAGTAGTACCGACTCAGGGATAACCCTCCACTTT. This gives the protein CASSTDSGITLHF. The full variable domain, rest sourced from reference TRBV19 and TRBJ1-6, is DGGITQSPKYLFRKEGQNVTLSCEQNLNHDAMYWYRQDPGQGLRLIYYSQIVNDFQKGDIAEGYSVSREKKESFPLTVTSAQKNPTAFYLCASSTDSGITLHFGNGTRLTVT.

The genes are TRBV6-2 or TRBV6-3 and TRBJ1-2; TRBD1 matches 8 bases. Germline assignment: CDR1 MNHEY and CDR2 SVGEGT. Unmatched junction bases numbered 9, after V lost 6 bases and J lost 6 bases. This CDR3 is built from 14 residues. CDR3 amino acids: CASSTGQGSHGYTF. The CDR3 DNA sequence: TGTGCCAGCAGCACCGGACAGGGAAGCCATGGCTACACCTTC.

The chain employs TRBV30 and TRBJ1-4, with 8 bases that match TRBD1. V shed 4 bases, J shed 6 bases, and the junction held 4 bases outside the gene matches. CDR1 and CDR2 from the germline V gene are GTSNPN and SVGIG (reference sequence). The CDR3 is 13 residues long. As DNA, the CDR3 is TGTGCCTGGATGACAGGGGTGGATGAAAAACTGTTTTTT. This gives the protein CAWMTGVDEKLFF.

The chain carries TRBV2 and TRBJ1-1; D remains ambiguous. Germline V lookup: CDR1 SNHLY, CDR2 FYNNEI. The CDR3 runs to 14 residues. V was cut by 6 bases and J by 0 bases, with 11 bases left in between. The CDR3 DNA is TGTGCCAGCAGCTCGACCGGGGTGAACACTGAAGCTTTCTTT. Translating gives CASSSTGVNTEAFF.

This clone has just a few counts. The chain uses TRBV19 and TRBJ1-2; perhaps TRBD1 as D (5 bases). Trimming took 8 bases from V and 4 from J, leaving 11 bases between them. This CDR3 spans 12 amino acids. CDR1 LNHDA and CDR2 SQIVND come from the germline V gene (reference sequence). The CDR3 region is CASSTTAYGYTF. In DNA form, the CDR3 reads TGTGCCAGTTCAACGACAGCCTATGGCTACACCTTC.

V is TRBV5-4 and J is TRBJ2-3, with TRBD2 matching 7 bases. CDR1 and CDR2 from the germline V gene are SGHNT and YYREEE (reference sequence). This CDR3 spans 14 amino acids. The ends lost 3 bases at V and 5 bases at J; junction bases unmatched: 6. For the CDR3, the DNA is TGTGCCAGCAGCTCCACGGGGGAGGGAGATACGCAGTATTTT. This codes for CASSSTGEGDTQYF.

The chain carries TRBV4-3 and TRBJ2-1; 14 bases are a match to TRBD2. J was trimmed by 7 bases and V by 1 base; bases with no gene match: 3. CDR1 is LGHNA, CDR2 YSLEER, per germline. The CDR3 covers 16 residues. This CDR3 is CASSQVGLAGGNEQFF. CDR3 sequence (DNA): TGCGCCAGCAGCCAAGTAGGACTAGCGGGGGGTAATGAGCAGTTCTTC.

The chain has TRBV28 and TRBJ1-6; 10 positions match TRBD1. The germline V gene encodes CDR1 MDHEN and CDR2 SYDVKM. The CDR3 covers 16 residues. J gave up 7 bases and V 5 bases, and 8 bases lay outside the gene matches. Here the CDR3 DNA reads TGTGCCAGCAGTCGACCCTGGACAGGGGGAAATTCACCCCTCCACTTT. Its protein product is CASSRPWTGGNSPLHF. Supplemented by reference TRBV28 and TRBJ1-6, the full variable domain reads DVKVTQSSRYLVKRTGEKVFLECVQDMDHENMFWYRQDPGLGLRLIYFSYDVKMKEKGDIPEGYSVSREKKERFSLILESASTNQTSMYLCASSRPWTGGNSPLHFGNGTRLTVT.

The chain carries TRBV7-3 and TRBJ2-2, with a possible D match to TRBD1 (6 bases). Trimming pared 5 bases from V and 0 bases from J, leaving 13 bases between. Germline CDR1 is SGHTA and CDR2 is FQGTGA. The CDR3 sequence is 16 residues long. The CDR3 spells CASSNPGTTNTGELFF. CDR3 nucleotides: TGTGCCAGCAGCAACCCCGGGACAACGAACACCGGGGAGCTGTTTTTT.

A word on this clone: Other DNA sequences in this specimen translate into the identical CDR3. This rearrangement joins TRBV7-3 to TRBJ1-1, with D tentatively TRBD1 (5 bases). CDR1 and CDR2 from the germline V gene are SGHTA and FQGTGA. Between the trimmed V and J ends, which lost 2 bases and 4 bases, there was a span of 8 bases. The CDR3 has 13 residues. The CDR3 region has the DNA TGTGCCAGCAGCTTATTGGGGGGCACTGAAGCTTTCTTT. Protein: CASSLLGGTEAFF.

This clone showed up just a few times. The chain has TRBV5-6 and TRBJ2-7; tentative D call: TRBD1 (5 bases). Germline V gene lookup returns CDR1 SGHDT and CDR2 YYEEEE. The CDR3 runs to 15 residues. The V and J ends lost 5 bases and 2 bases respectively, with 17 bases between them. CDR3 sequence reads: CASSKVTGPPYEQYF. The CDR3 DNA sequence: TGTGCCAGCAGTAAGGTCACAGGCCCCCCCTACGAGCAGTACTTC.

The chain is built from TRBV28 and TRBJ1-2, with 11 bases fitting TRBD1. From germline, CDR1 is MDHEN and CDR2 SYDVKM. V lost 5 bases to trimming and J lost 6 bases; unmatched junction nucleotides: 5. The CDR3 is made up of 14 amino acids. CDR3 amino acids: CASSTGTGGNGYTF. The CDR3 DNA is TGTGCCAGCAGTACCGGGACAGGGGGTAATGGCTACACCTTC.

The V gene is TRBV7-6, the J gene TRBJ1-1, with a possible D match to TRBD1 (5 bases). The CDR3 contains 15 residues. The germline V gene encodes CDR1 SGHVS and CDR2 FNYEAQ. V shed 0 bases and J shed 1 base, with 9 bases lying between them. The CDR3 nucleotides are TGTGCCAGCAGCTTAGCTGGACACTCGAACACTGAAGCTTTCTTT. It specifies CASSLAGHSNTEAFF.

This rearrangement joins TRBV24-1 to TRBJ1-5, with D maybe TRBD1 (6 bases). Trimming left V 3 bases short and J 7 bases short, with 15 bases between. This CDR3 region has 15 residues. Germline CDR1 is KGHDR and CDR2 is SFDVKD. CDR3: CATSDGQGSIQPQHF. For the CDR3, the DNA is TGTGCCACCAGTGATGGTCAGGGGAGTATACAGCCCCAGCATTTT.

V usage is TRBV6-5 and J usage is TRBJ2-2; D is unclear. This CDR3 contains 12 residues. Per germline, CDR1 MNHEY and CDR2 SVGAGI. Trimming cost V 1 base and J 7 bases, with 4 bases left between them. CDR3 bases: TGTGCCAGCAGTTACTTCGGCGGGGAGCTGTTTTTT. Protein product: CASSYFGGELFF.